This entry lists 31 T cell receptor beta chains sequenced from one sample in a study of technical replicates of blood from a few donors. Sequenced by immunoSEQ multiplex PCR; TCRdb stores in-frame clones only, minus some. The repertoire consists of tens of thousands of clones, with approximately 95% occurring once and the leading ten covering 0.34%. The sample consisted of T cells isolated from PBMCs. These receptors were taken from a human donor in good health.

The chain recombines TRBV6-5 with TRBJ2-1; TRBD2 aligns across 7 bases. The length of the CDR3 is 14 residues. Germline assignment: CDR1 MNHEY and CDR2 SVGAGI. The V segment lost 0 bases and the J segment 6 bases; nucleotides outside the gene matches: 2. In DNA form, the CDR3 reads TGTGCCAGCAGTTACTCAGCGGGATCCAATGAGCAGTTCTTC. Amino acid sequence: CASSYSAGSNEQFF.

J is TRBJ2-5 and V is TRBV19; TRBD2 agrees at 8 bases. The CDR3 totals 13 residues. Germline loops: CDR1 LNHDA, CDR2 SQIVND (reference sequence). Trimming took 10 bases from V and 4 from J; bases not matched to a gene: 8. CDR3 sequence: CATLAAWGETQYF. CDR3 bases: TGTGCCACACTAGCGGCCTGGGGAGAGACCCAGTACTTC.

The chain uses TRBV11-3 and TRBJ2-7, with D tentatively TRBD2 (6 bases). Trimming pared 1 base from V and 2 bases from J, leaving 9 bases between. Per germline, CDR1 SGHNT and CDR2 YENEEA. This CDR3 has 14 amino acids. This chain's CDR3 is CASSLGGNTYEQYF. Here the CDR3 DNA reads TGTGCCAGCAGCTTAGGCGGGAACACCTACGAGCAGTACTTC.

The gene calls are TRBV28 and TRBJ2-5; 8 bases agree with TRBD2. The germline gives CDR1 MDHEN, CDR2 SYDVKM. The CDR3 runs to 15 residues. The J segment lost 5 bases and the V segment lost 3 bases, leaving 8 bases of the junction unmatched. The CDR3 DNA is TGTGCCAGCAGTTTGGCTCCTAGCGGGCGGGAGACCCAGTACTTC. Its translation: CASSLAPSGRETQYF.

Here the CDR3 reads CASSETRQGAYNEQFF. DNA for the CDR3: TGCGCCAGCAGCGAAACTCGACAGGGGGCTTACAATGAGCAGTTCTTC. The chain joins TRBV5-1 to TRBJ2-1; 10 bases align to TRBD1. The CDR3 totals 16 residues. Germline assignment: CDR1 SGHRS and CDR2 YFSETQ. Losses at the gene ends were 4 bases for V and 4 bases for J; bases not matched to a gene: 8.

CDR3 coding DNA: TGTGCCAGCAGGAGTAATGAGCAGTTCTTC. Amino acids: CASRSNEQFF. The gene calls are TRBV2 and TRBJ2-1; D is unclear. V was cut by 6 bases and J by 7 bases, with 4 bases left in between. The CDR3 has 10 amino acids. From germline, CDR1 is SNHLY and CDR2 FYNNEI.

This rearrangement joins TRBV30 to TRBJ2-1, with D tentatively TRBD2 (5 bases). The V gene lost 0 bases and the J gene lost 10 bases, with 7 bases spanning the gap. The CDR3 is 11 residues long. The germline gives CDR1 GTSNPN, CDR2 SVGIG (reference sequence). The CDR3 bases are TGTGCCTGGAGTGTGAGCGGCGAGCAGTTCTTC. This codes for CAWSVSGEQFF. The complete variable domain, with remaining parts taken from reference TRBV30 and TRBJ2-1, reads SQTIHQWPATLVQPVGSPLSLECTVEGTSNPNLYWYRQAAGRGLQLLFYSVGIGQISSEVPQNLSASRPQDRQFILSSKKLLLSDSGFYLCAWSVSGEQFFGPGTRLTVL.

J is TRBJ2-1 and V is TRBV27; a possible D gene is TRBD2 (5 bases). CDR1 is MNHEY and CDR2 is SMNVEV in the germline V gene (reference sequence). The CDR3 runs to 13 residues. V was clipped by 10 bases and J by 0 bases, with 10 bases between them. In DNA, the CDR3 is TGTGCCATTGGTCTAGCCTCCTACAATGAGCAGTTCTTC. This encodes CAIGLASYNEQFF.

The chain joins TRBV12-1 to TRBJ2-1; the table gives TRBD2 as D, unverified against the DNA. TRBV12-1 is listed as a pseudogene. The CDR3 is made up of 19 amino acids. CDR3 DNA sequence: TGTGCCAGCAGCTTTTATCCGCAGCGGGAGGCGAGCTCCTACAATGAGCAGTTCTTC. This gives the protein CASSFYPQREASSYNEQFF.

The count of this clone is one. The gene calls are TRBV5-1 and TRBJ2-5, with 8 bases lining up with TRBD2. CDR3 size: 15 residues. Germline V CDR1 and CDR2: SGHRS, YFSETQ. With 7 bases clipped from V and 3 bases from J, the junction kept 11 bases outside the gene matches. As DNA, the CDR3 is TGCGCCAGCTCCGGGGGGGGAGGGCCTGAAGAGACCCAGTACTTC. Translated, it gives CASSGGGGPEETQYF.

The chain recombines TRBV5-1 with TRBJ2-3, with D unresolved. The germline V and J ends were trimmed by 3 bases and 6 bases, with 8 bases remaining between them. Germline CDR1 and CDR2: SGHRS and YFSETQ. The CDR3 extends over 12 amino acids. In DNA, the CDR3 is TGCGCCAGCAGCTCGTTTTTGGATACGCAGTATTTT. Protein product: CASSSFLDTQYF.

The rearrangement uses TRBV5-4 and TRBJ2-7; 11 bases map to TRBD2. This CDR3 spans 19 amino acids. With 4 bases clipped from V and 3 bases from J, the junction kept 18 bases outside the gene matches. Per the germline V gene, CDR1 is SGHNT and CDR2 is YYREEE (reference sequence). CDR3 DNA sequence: TGTGCCAGCAGCCTAAGAGTCCGGCTAGCGGGAGGACATGACTACGAGCAGTACTTC. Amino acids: CASSLRVRLAGGHDYEQYF.

CDR3 nucleotide sequence: TGTGCCAGCAGTTACTCAATACAGGGGGACCCGGAGACCCAGTACTTC. This translates into CASSYSIQGDPETQYF. The chain carries TRBV6-5 and TRBJ2-5; TRBD1 aligns across 8 bases. Losses at the gene ends were 0 bases for V and 5 bases for J; bases not matched to a gene: 8. CDR3 length equals 16 residues. From germline, CDR1 is MNHEY and CDR2 SVGAGI.

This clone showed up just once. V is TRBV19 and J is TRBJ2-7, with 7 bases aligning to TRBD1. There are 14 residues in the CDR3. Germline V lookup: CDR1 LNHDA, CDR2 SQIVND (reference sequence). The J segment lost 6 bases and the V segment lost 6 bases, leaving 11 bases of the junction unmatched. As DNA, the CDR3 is TGTGCCAGTAGCAAGGGGGCAGGGCGGGCCGAGCAGTACTTC. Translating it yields CASSKGAGRAEQYF.

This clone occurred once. CDR3 protein: CASSLVDQGGTEAFF. CDR3 nucleotide sequence: TGTGCCAGCAGCTTAGTAGACCAGGGAGGCACTGAAGCTTTCTTT. The V gene is TRBV7-2, the J gene TRBJ1-1, with a tentative D call TRBD1 (5 bases). V lost 1 base and J 4 bases, leaving 13 bases between the germline ends. The CDR3 has 15 amino acids. Germline values: CDR1 SGHTA, CDR2 FQGNSA.

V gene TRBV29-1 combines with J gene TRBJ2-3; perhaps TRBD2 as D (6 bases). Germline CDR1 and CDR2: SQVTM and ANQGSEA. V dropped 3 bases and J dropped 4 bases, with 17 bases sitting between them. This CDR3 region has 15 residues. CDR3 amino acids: CSVERGGGEADTQYF. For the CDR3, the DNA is TGCAGCGTTGAGAGAGGAGGCGGGGAAGCAGATACGCAGTATTTT.

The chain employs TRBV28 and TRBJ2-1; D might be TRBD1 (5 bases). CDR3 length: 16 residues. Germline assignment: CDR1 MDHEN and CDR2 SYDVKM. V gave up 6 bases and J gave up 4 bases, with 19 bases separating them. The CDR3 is CASSPPVLTVYNEQFF. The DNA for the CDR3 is TGTGCCAGCAGCCCTCCCGTACTGACAGTATACAATGAGCAGTTCTTC. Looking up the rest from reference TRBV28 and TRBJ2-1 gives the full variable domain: DVKVTQSSRYLVKRTGEKVFLECVQDMDHENMFWYRQDPGLGLRLIYFSYDVKMKEKGDIPEGYSVSREKKERFSLILESASTNQTSMYLCASSPPVLTVYNEQFFGPGTRLTVL.

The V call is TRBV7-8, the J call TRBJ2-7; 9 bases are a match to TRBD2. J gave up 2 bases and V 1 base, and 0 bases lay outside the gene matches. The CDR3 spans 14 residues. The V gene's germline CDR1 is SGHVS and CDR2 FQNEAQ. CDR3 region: CASSLGLAAYEQYF. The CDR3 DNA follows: TGTGCCAGCAGCTTAGGACTAGCGGCCTACGAGCAGTACTTC.

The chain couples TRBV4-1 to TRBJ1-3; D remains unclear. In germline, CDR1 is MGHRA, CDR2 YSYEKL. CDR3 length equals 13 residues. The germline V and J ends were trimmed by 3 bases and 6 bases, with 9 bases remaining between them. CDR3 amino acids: CASSQIVENTIYF. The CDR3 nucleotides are TGCGCCAGCAGCCAGATAGTTGAAAACACCATATATTTT.

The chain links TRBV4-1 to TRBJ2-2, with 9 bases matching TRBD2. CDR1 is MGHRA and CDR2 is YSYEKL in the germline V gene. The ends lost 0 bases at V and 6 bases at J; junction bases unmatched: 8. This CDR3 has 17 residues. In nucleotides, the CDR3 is TGCGCCAGCAGCCAAGATTATGGGACTAGCCGCGCCGGGGAGCTGTTTTTT. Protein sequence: CASSQDYGTSRAGELFF.

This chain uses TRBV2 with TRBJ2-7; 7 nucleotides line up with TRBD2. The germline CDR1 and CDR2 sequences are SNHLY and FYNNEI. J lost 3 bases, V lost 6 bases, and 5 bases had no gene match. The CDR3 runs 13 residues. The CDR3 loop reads CASSQTSIYEQYF. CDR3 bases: TGTGCCAGCAGCCAGACTAGCATCTACGAGCAGTACTTC.

The CDR3 spells CASSSSGQGKNNEQFF. The CDR3, as DNA: TGTGCCAGCAGTTCGAGTGGACAGGGTAAGAACAATGAGCAGTTCTTC. V gene TRBV28 combines with J gene TRBJ2-1; 8 bases agree with TRBD1. Germline V gives CDR1 MDHEN, CDR2 SYDVKM. The junction had 10 bases not matched to a gene; V was cut back by 4 bases and J by 5 bases. The CDR3 is 16 amino acids. Looking up the rest from reference TRBV28 and TRBJ2-1 gives the full variable domain: DVKVTQSSRYLVKRTGEKVFLECVQDMDHENMFWYRQDPGLGLRLIYFSYDVKMKEKGDIPEGYSVSREKKERFSLILESASTNQTSMYLCASSSSGQGKNNEQFFGPGTRLTVL.

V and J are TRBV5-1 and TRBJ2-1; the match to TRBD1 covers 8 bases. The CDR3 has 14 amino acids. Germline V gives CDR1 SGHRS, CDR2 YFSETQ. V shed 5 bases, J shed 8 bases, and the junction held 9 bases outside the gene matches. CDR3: CASSSPDRGHEQFF. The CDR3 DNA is TGCGCCAGCAGTTCGCCTGACAGGGGACATGAGCAGTTCTTC.

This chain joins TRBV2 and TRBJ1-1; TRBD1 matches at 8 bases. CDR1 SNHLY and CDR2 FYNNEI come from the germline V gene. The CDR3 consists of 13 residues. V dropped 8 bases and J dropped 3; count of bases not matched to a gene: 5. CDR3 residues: CASQMDRDTEAFF. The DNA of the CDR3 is TGTGCCAGCCAGATGGACAGGGACACTGAAGCTTTCTTT.

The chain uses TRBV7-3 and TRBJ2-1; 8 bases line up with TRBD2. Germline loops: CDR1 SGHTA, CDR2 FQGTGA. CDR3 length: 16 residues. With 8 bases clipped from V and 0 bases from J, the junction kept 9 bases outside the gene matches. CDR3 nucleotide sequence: TGTGCCAGCGGGTTTACGGGAGGGGTCTCCTACAATGAGCAGTTCTTC. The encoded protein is CASGFTGGVSYNEQFF.

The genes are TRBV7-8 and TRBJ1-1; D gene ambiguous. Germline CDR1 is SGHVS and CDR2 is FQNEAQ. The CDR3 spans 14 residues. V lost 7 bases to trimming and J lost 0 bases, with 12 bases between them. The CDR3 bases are TGTGCCAGCATCCTGGCAGAAATGAACACTGAAGCTTTCTTT. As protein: CASILAEMNTEAFF.

CDR3 in DNA: TGTGCCAGCAGCAGATCAGGGGGTTATGGCTACACCTTC. Protein sequence: CASSRSGGYGYTF. The chain employs TRBV7-2 and TRBJ1-2, with TRBD1 identical over 7 bases. CDR3 length: 13 residues. With 5 bases clipped from V and 5 bases from J, the junction kept 5 bases outside the gene matches. CDR1 SGHTA and CDR2 FQGNSA come from the germline V gene.

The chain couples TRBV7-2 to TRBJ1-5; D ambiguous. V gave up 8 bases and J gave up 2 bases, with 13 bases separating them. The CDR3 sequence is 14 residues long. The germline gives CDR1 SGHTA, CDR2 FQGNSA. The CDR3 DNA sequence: TGTGCCAGCGTCCCCTACGGGGGCAATCAGCCCCAGCATTTT. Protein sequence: CASVPYGGNQPQHF. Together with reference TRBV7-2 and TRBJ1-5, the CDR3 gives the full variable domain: GAGVSQSPSNKVTEKGKDVELRCDPISGHTALYWYRQSLGQGLEFLIYFQGNSAPDKSGLPSDRFSAERTGGSVSTLTIQRTQQEDSAVYLCASVPYGGNQPQHFGDGTRLSIL.

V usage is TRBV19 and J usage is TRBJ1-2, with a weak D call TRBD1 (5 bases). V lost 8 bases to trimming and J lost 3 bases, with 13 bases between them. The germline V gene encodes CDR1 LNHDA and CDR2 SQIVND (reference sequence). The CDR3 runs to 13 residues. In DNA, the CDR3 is TGTGCCAGTGCTAGAGCGGGGGACTATGGCTACACCTTC. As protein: CASARAGDYGYTF.

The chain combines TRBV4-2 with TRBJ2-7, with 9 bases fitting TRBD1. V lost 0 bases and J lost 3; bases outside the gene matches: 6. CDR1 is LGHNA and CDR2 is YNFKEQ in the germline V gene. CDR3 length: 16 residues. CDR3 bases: TGTGCCAGCAGCCAAGATCTTGGGGACAGGGACTACGAGCAGTACTTC. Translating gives CASSQDLGDRDYEQYF.

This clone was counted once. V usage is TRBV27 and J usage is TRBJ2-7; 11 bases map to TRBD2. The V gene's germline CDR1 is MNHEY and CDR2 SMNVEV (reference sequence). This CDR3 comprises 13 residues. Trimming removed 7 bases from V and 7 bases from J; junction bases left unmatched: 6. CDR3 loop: CASISGRAGEQYF. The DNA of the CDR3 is TGTGCCAGCATTAGCGGGAGGGCCGGGGAGCAGTACTTC.